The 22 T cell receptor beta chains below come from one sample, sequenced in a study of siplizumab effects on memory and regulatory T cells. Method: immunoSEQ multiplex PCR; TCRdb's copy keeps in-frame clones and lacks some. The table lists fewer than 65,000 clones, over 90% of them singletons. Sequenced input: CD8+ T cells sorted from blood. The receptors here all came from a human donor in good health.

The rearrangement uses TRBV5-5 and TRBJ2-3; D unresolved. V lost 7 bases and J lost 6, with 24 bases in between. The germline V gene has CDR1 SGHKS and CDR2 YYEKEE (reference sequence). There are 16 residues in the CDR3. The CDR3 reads CASYTTSVTLWDTQYF. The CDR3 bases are TGTGCCAGCTACACTACCAGCGTCACCCTGTGGGATACGCAGTATTTT.

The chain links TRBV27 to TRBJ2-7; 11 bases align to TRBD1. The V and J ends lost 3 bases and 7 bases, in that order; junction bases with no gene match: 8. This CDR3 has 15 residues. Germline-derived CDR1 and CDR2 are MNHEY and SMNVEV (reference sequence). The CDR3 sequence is CASSFSADRGREQYF. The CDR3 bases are TGTGCCAGCAGTTTCTCCGCGGACAGGGGGCGTGAGCAGTACTTC.

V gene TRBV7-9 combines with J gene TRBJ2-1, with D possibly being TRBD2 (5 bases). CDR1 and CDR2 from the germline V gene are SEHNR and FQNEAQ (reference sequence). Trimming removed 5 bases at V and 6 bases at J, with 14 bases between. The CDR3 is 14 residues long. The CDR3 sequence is CASSKPGAGNEQFF. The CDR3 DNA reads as TGTGCCAGCAGCAAACCAGGTGCGGGCAATGAGCAGTTCTTC.

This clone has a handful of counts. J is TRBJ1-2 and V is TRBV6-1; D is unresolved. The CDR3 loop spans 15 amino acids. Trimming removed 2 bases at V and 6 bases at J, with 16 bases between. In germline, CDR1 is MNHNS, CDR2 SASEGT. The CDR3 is CASSEFIGPQNGYTF. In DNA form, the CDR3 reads TGTGCCAGCAGTGAATTCATAGGACCCCAAAATGGCTACACCTTC.

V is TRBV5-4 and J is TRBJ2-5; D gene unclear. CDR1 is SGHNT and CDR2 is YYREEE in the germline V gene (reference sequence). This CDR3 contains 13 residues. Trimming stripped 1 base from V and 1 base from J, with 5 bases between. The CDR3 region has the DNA TGTGCCAGCAGCTTGTCGCTCCAAGAGACCCAGTACTTC. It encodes CASSLSLQETQYF.

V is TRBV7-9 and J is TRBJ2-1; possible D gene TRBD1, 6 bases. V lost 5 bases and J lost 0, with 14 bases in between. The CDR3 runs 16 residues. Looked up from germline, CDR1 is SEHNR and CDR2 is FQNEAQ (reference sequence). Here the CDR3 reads CASSTPTGASYNEQFF. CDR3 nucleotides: TGTGCCAGCAGCACCCCGACAGGCGCCTCCTACAATGAGCAGTTCTTC.

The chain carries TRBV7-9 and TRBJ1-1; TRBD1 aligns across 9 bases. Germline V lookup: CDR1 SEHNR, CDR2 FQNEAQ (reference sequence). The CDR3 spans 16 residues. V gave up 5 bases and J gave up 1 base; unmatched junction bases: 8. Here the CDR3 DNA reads TGTGCCAGCAGCAGGGCAGGGGGACAGGGGAACACTGAAGCTTTCTTT. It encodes CASSRAGGQGNTEAFF.

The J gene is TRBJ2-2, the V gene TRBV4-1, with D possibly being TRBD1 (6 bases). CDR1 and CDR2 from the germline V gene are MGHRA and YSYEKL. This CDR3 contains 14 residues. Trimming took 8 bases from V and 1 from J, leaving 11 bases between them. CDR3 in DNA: TGCGCCAGCCGCGTGGACAGGAACACCGGGGAGCTGTTTTTT. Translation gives CASRVDRNTGELFF.

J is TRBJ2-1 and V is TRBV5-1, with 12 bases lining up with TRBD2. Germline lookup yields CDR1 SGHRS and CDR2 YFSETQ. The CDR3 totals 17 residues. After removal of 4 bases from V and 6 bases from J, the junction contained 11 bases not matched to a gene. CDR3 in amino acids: CASSARLAGEIFNEQFF. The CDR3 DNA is TGCGCCAGCAGCGCCCGACTAGCGGGAGAAATATTCAATGAGCAGTTCTTC.

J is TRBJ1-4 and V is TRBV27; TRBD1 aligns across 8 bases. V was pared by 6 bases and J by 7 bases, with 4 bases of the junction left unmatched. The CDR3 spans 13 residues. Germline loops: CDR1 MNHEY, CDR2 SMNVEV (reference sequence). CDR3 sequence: CASSDRGGEKLFF. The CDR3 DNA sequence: TGTGCCAGCAGCGACAGGGGAGGTGAAAAACTGTTTTTT.

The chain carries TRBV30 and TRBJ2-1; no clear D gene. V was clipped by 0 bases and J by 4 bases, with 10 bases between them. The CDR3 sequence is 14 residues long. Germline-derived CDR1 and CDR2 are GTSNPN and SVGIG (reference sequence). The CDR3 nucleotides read TGTGCCTGGAGTGTAACTCTCTCGTACAATGAGCAGTTCTTC. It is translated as CAWSVTLSYNEQFF.

In DNA, the CDR3 is TGTGCCAGCAGCTCAAAGGGACAGGGAAACACTGAAGCTTTCTTT. Its translation is CASSSKGQGNTEAFF. The chain carries TRBV7-9 and TRBJ1-1; TRBD1 aligns across 9 bases. V shed 4 bases, J shed 2 bases, and the junction held 5 bases outside the gene matches. Germline-derived CDR1 and CDR2 are SEHNR and FQNEAQ (reference sequence). This CDR3 contains 15 residues.

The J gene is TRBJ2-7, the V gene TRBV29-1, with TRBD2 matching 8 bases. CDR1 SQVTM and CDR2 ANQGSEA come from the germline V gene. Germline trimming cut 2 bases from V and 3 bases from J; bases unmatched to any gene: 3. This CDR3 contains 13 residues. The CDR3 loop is CSVEIAGRYEQYF. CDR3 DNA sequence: TGCAGCGTTGAAATAGCGGGACGCTACGAGCAGTACTTC.

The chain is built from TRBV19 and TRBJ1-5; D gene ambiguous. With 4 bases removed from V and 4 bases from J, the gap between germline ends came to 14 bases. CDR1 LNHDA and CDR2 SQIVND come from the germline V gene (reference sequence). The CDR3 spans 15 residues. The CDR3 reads CASSTSAKGNQPQHF. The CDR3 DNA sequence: TGTGCCAGTAGTACCTCAGCCAAAGGTAATCAGCCCCAGCATTTT.

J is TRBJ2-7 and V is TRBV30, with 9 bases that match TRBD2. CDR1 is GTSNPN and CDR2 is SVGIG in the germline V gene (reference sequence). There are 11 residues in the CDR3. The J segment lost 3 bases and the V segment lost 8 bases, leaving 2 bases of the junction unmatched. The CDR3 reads CAGTSSYEQYF. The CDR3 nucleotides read TGTGCCGGGACTAGCAGCTACGAGCAGTACTTC.

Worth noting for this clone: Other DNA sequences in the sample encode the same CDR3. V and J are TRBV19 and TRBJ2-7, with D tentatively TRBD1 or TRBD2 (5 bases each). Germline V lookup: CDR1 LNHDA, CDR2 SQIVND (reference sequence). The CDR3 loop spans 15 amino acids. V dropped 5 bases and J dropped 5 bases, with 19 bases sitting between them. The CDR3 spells CASSGQWTGPHEQYF. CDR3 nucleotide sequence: TGTGCCAGTAGTGGCCAATGGACGGGGCCCCACGAGCAGTACTTC.

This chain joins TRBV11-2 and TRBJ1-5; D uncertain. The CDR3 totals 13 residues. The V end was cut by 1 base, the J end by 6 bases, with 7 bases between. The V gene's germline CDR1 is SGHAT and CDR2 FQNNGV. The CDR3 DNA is TGTGCCAGCAGCTTAGCACATGGTCAGCCCCAGCATTTT. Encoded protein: CASSLAHGQPQHF. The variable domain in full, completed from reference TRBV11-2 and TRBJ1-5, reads EAGVAQSPRYKIIEKRQSVAFWCNPISGHATLYWYQQILGQGPKLLIQFQNNGVVDDSQLPKDRFSAERLKGVDSTLKIQPAKLEDSAVYLCASSLAHGQPQHFGDGTRLSIL.

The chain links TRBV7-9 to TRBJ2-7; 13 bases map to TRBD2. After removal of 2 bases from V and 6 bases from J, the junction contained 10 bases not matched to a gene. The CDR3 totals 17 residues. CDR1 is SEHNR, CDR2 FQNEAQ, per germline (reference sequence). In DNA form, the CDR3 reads TGTGCCAGCAGCTTATCTGGTGCGGGACTAGCGGGAAGCGAGCAGTACTTC. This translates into CASSLSGAGLAGSEQYF. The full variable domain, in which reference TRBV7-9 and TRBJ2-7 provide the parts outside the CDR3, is DTGVSQNPRHKITKRGQNVTFRCDPISEHNRLYWYRQTLGQGPEFLTYFQNEAQLEKSRLLSDRFSAERPKGSFSTLEIQRTEQGDSAMYLCASSLSGAGLAGSEQYFGPGTRLTVT.

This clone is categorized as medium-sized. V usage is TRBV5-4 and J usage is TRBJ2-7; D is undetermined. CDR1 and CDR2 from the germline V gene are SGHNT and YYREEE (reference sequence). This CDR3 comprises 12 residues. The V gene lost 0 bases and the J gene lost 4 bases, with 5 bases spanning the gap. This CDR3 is CASSLGGYEQYF. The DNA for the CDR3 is TGTGCCAGCAGCTTGGGAGGTTACGAGCAGTACTTC.

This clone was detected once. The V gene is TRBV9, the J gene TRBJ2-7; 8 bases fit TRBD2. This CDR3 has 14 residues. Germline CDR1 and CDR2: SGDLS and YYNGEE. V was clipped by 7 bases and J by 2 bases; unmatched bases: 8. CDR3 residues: CASSAGRAPYEQYF. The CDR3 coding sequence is TGTGCCAGCTCGGCCGGGAGGGCCCCCTACGAGCAGTACTTC.

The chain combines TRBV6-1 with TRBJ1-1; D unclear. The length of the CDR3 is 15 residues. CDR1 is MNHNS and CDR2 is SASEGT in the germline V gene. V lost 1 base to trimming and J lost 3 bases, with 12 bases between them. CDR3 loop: CASSEVRSVHTEAFF. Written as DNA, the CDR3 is TGTGCCAGCAGTGAAGTACGCTCAGTTCACACTGAAGCTTTCTTT.

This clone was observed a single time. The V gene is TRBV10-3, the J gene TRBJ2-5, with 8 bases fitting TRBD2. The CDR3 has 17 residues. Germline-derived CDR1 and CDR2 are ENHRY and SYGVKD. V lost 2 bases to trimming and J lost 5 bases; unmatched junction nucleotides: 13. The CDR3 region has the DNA TGTGCCATCAGTGAGATGGCTAGCGGGCCTCCTGCGGAGACCCAGTACTTC. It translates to CAISEMASGPPAETQYF.